This T cell receptor beta chain came from a study of T cell responses to AZD1222 COVID-19 vaccine. General study findings and limits: Spike was spanned by vaccine-associated CD4 TCRs, which were dominant at 160-218 and 743-854.

Note on this clone: Its antigen is unknown.

Generated by immunoSEQ multiplex PCR, the TCRdb table keeps only in-frame clones and is missing some. This sample has approximately 180,000 clones, with around 90% found just once. Germline CDR1 is SGHVS and CDR2 is FNYEAQ. This CDR3 contains 18 residues. Trimming removed 7 bases from V and 6 bases from J, with 30 bases in between. J is TRBJ1-2 and V is TRBV7-6; D may be TRBD1 (6 bases). The source was peripheral blood, collected on day 0 of AZD1222 vaccination. The sequence came from an adult in good health. This CDR3 is CASTPGLDSPRALDGYTF. The CDR3 DNA follows: TGTGCCAGCACCCCCGGACTGGACAGCCCACGAGCCTTGGATGGCTACACCTTC.